A single sample is the source of the 9 T cell receptor beta chains below, sequenced in a study of beta chain features in type 1 diabetes. Reverse transcribing all isolated RNA meant expressed TCRB transcripts were sequenced. Profiling relied on immunoSEQ multiplex PCR, and the TCRdb table lists in-frame clones only, not all of them. The repertoire includes about 410,000 clones, about 14% of them detected once, and around 0.035% sits in the top ten. The sequenced material came from naive CD4+ T cells from blood. The receptors here all came from a man aged 30-40 years in good health.

This clone was seen more than once but under ten times. The CDR3 reads CASSQQTGARTEAFF. CDR3 nucleotides: TGTGCCAGCAGCCAACAGACAGGGGCCAGAACTGAAGCTTTCTTT. This sequence joins TRBV14 and TRBJ1-1; 8 nucleotides align to TRBD1. The CDR3 is 15 residues long. Germline V gene data show CDR1 as SGHDN and CDR2 as FVKESK. With V trimmed by 2 bases and J by 5 bases, 7 bases remained unmatched. Combining the CDR3 with reference TRBV14 and TRBJ1-1 gives the whole variable domain EAGVTQFPSHSVIEKGQTVTLRCDPISGHDNLYWYRRVMGKEIKFLLHFVKESKQDESGMPNNRFLAERTGGTYSTLKVQPAELEDSGVYFCASSQQTGARTEAFFGQGTRLTVV.

The V and J genes are TRBV9 and TRBJ1-1, with D perhaps matching TRBD1 (5 bases). The CDR3 runs to 16 residues. Trimming took 3 bases from V and 0 from J, leaving 15 bases between them. Germline V gene lookup returns CDR1 SGDLS and CDR2 YYNGEE. The CDR3 is CASSAPLRGMNTEAFF. The CDR3 region has the DNA TGTGCCAGCAGCGCCCCGTTGAGGGGTATGAACACTGAAGCTTTCTTT.

V usage is TRBV18 and J usage is TRBJ1-1; no reliable D call. Per germline, CDR1 KGHSH and CDR2 LQKENI. V lost 4 bases, J lost 4 bases, and 10 bases lay in between. The length of the CDR3 is 13 residues. The CDR3 here is CASSRVTGTEAFF. CDR3 DNA sequence: TGTGCCAGCTCACGGGTCACCGGCACTGAAGCTTTCTTT.

A few counts support this clone. CDR3 region: CSAGEFGTQYF. DNA of the CDR3: TGCAGTGCTGGGGAGTTTGGTACGCAGTATTTT. The V gene is TRBV20-1, the J gene TRBJ2-3; perhaps TRBD2 as D (5 bases). Germline assignment: CDR1 DFQATT and CDR2 SNEGSKA (reference sequence). This CDR3 has 11 residues. V was trimmed by 5 bases and J by 8 bases, leaving 11 bases between them.

This clone was found a few times. The chain recombines TRBV18 with TRBJ2-3, with D possibly being TRBD1 (6 bases). Germline CDR1 and CDR2: KGHSH and LQKENI. This CDR3 is built from 12 residues. With 6 bases removed from V and 9 bases from J, the gap between germline ends came to 13 bases. CDR3 sequence (DNA): TGTGCCAGCTCCCAGGCAGGGGACACGCAGTATTTT. It encodes CASSQAGDTQYF.

The genes are TRBV6-5 and TRBJ2-5; D is undetermined. Trimming took off 2 bases at V and 4 bases at J, with 8 bases between the two ends. Germline CDR1 reads MNHEY; CDR2 reads SVGAGI. This CDR3 comprises 13 residues. CDR3 sequence reads: CASSYVPGETQYF. DNA for the CDR3: TGTGCCAGCAGTTACGTCCCGGGAGAGACCCAGTACTTC.

Only a few counts were recorded for this clone. The J gene is TRBJ1-1, the V gene TRBV13; 7 nucleotides match TRBD1. J lost 8 bases, V lost 5 bases, and 2 bases had no gene match. Germline V gives CDR1 PRHDT, CDR2 FYEKMQ (reference sequence). The CDR3 consists of 11 residues. In DNA, the CDR3 is TGTGCCAGCAGCCGGGACAGAGAAGCTTTCTTT. It codes for CASSRDREAFF.

The rearrangement links TRBV18 to TRBJ2-1; maybe TRBD2 (6 bases). V lost 4 bases and J lost 2, with 18 bases in between. The CDR3 is 17 amino acids. Germline V gene data show CDR1 as KGHSH and CDR2 as LQKENI. This CDR3 reads CASSRGTSREPYNEQFF. In nucleotides, the CDR3 is TGTGCCAGCTCACGGGGGACTTCCAGGGAGCCCTACAATGAGCAGTTCTTC.

This clone was observed a few times. V usage is TRBV14 and J usage is TRBJ1-6, with TRBD1 matching 8 bases. This CDR3 comprises 13 residues. The V gene end was trimmed by 3 bases and the J gene end by 14 bases; junction bases not matched to a gene: 6. The V gene's germline CDR1 is SGHDN and CDR2 FVKESK. In DNA, the CDR3 is TGTGCCAGCAGCCAGGGGCTACAGGGGGCCCTCCACTTT. Translation: CASSQGLQGALHF.